These 17 T cell receptor beta chains share one sample of origin, sequenced in a study of human T cells and chemical hapten exposure (dated by TCRdb to the early 2020s). The meaning of the sample's time point label: patch test 3, about 24 weeks after DPC sensitization. The label giving this sample's treatment or condition can be read as: therapeutic diphenylcyclopropenone sensitization with weekly scalp DPC. To prepare the library, RACE was applied. Sequencing was performed on a NextSeq 500. The public reads were reprocessed in TCRdb via fastp at Q25 and MiXCR, keeping in-frame beta chains. Merged by CDR3 protein, the rows form single entries marked with the most common genes and DNA. This sample lists under 130,000 distinct CDR3 sequences; around 35% were detected once. The top ten hold roughly 3% of the sample. The sample in question was whole blood, obtained in connection with sensitization to the hapten diphenylcyclopropenone (DPC). These TCRs come from a man aged 40-49 years with alopecia areata. Some clones in this sample may be carry-over from other donors' samples.

The chain combines TRBV6-2 or TRBV6-3 with TRBJ2-7, with a weak D call TRBD2 (6 bases). The CDR3 sequence is 15 residues long. V gave up 3 bases and J gave up 2 bases, with 14 bases separating them. Per the germline V gene, CDR1 is MNHEY and CDR2 is SVGEGT. The CDR3 DNA sequence: TGTGCCAGCAGTTATTCGGGGGACTGTCCCTACGAGCAGTACTTC. Translated, it gives CASSYSGDCPYEQYF.

This chain uses TRBV12-3 or TRBV12-4 with TRBJ2-2; D ambiguous. Trimming pared 4 bases from V and 0 bases from J, leaving 9 bases between. The CDR3 length is 15 residues. CDR3 loop: CASSSQLANTGELFF. For the CDR3, the DNA is TGTGCCAGCAGTTCCCAGCTTGCGAACACCGGGGAGCTGTTTTTT.

The rearrangement uses TRBV7-8 and TRBJ1-1; possible D gene TRBD1, 5 bases. CDR1 and CDR2 (germline): SGHVS, FQNEAQ. The V gene lost 4 bases and the J gene lost 9 bases, with 15 bases spanning the gap. The CDR3 has 13 residues. This chain's CDR3 is CASSSQTGTKAFF. DNA for the CDR3: TGTGCCAGCAGCTCCCAAACCGGGACTAAAGCTTTCTTT.

This rearrangement joins TRBV28 to TRBJ2-7, with unresolved D. CDR3 length: 12 residues. CDR1 and CDR2 from the germline V gene are MDHEN and SYDVKM. V was cut by 2 bases and J by 3 bases, with 5 bases left in between. The CDR3 DNA reads TGTGCCAGCAGTTTACCAGGCTACGAGCAGTACGTC. This gives the protein CASSLPGYEQYV.

The rearrangement links TRBV6-6 to TRBJ2-1, with 11 bases matching TRBD2. The V segment lost 7 bases and the J segment 9 bases; nucleotides outside the gene matches: 11. The CDR3 length is 15 residues. Germline V gene lookup returns CDR1 MNHNY and CDR2 SVGAGI (reference sequence). The CDR3: CASNQLAGGGSEQFF. In DNA, the CDR3 is TGTGCCAGCAACCAGCTAGCGGGAGGCGGTAGTGAGCAGTTCTTC.

This chain links TRBV6-2 or TRBV6-3 with TRBJ2-2, with TRBD2 identical over 7 bases. V was clipped by 8 bases and J by 10 bases; unmatched bases: 13. Germline V gene lookup returns CDR1 MNHEY and CDR2 SVGEGT. The CDR3 spans 14 residues. DNA of the CDR3: TGTGCCAGCGTTTCTACCCAGAGCGGGATGGAGCTGTTTTTT. It translates to CASVSTQSGMELFF.

The chain couples TRBV9 to TRBJ2-3; the D gene is possibly TRBD2 (5 bases). CDR1 and CDR2 (germline): SGDLS, YYNGEE. The CDR3 has 15 amino acids. Trimming removed 1 base at V and 3 bases at J, with 12 bases between. CDR3 residues: CASSVTGLSTDTQYF. The DNA for the CDR3 is TGTGCCAGCAGCGTAACGGGGTTGTCGACAGATACGCAGTATTTT.

The chain is built from TRBV5-1 and TRBJ2-4, with 7 bases that match TRBD1. Trimming removed 4 bases from V and 13 bases from J; junction bases left unmatched: 11. This CDR3 comprises 13 residues. Germline lookup yields CDR1 SGHRS and CDR2 YFSETQ. The CDR3, as DNA: TGCGCCAGCAGCCCTTCCCGGGACAGTATCCAGTACTTC. Residues: CASSPSRDSIQYF.

This clonotype came up many times. The chain is built from TRBV28 and TRBJ2-3, with a tentative D call TRBD2 (5 bases). Looked up from germline, CDR1 is MDHEN and CDR2 is SYDVKM. The CDR3 has 14 amino acids. The germline V and J ends were trimmed by 3 bases and 1 base, with 8 bases remaining between them. CDR3 sequence reads: CASSFLSGTDTQYF. CDR3 in DNA: TGTGCCAGCAGTTTTCTTAGCGGCACAGATACGCAGTATTTT.

This clonotype occurred many times. J is TRBJ2-3 and V is TRBV5-1, with D tentatively TRBD2 (5 bases). CDR1 is SGHRS and CDR2 is YFSETQ in the germline V gene. Trimming took off 4 bases at V and 1 base at J, with 16 bases between the two ends. This CDR3 region has 16 residues. The CDR3 DNA follows: TGCGCCAGCAGCCCCCTGGTGGTCGGGGGCACAGATACGCAGTATTTT. Translating gives CASSPLVVGGTDTQYF.

This clonotype was counted once. The chain employs TRBV7-9 and TRBJ2-6; D call uncertain. The CDR3 has 14 amino acids. Trimming took off 1 base at V and 3 bases at J, with 4 bases between the two ends. The V gene's germline CDR1 is SEHNR and CDR2 FQNEAQ (reference sequence). The CDR3 DNA sequence: TGTGCCAGCAGCTTAGAGAGTGGGGCCAACGTCCTGACTTTC. This encodes CASSLESGANVLTF.

This chain uses TRBV20-1 with TRBJ2-5; TRBD2 aligns across 7 bases. Germline V gene data show CDR1 as DFQATT and CDR2 as SNEGSKA (reference sequence). The CDR3 is 15 residues long. V lost 5 bases to trimming and J lost 4 bases; unmatched junction nucleotides: 13. The CDR3 spells CSADQALGRAETQYF. The DNA for the CDR3 is TGCAGTGCTGACCAAGCTCTGGGGAGGGCAGAGACCCAGTACTTC.

In its sample, this clonotype was seen a few times. V is TRBV7-4 and J is TRBJ2-1; 7 nucleotides match TRBD2. The V gene's germline CDR1 is SGHVT and CDR2 SQSDAQ. The CDR3 runs to 17 residues. Trimming removed 2 bases from V and 7 bases from J; junction bases left unmatched: 14. In DNA form, the CDR3 reads TGTGCCAGCAGCTTAAGCGCTAGCGGAGGGGTTTTGAATGAGCAGTTCTTC. Translation: CASSLSASGGVLNEQFF.

This clonotype appeared a few times. This chain joins TRBV4-3 and TRBJ2-3, with TRBD2 matching over 11 bases. This CDR3 has 15 amino acids. The germline CDR1 and CDR2 sequences are LGHNA and YSLEER. Losses at the gene ends were 5 bases for V and 1 base for J; bases not matched to a gene: 2. CDR3 sequence reads: CASSAGLAGTDTQYF. The CDR3 region has the DNA TGCGCCAGCAGCGCGGGACTAGCGGGCACAGATACGCAGTATTTT.

This chain joins TRBV6-5 and TRBJ2-2; TRBD1 matches 9 bases. With 8 bases clipped from V and 5 bases from J, the junction kept 3 bases outside the gene matches. CDR1 and CDR2 (germline): MNHEY, SVGAGI. The CDR3 length is 13 residues. The CDR3 region is CASYRGRTGELFF. Written as DNA, the CDR3 is TGTGCCAGCTACAGGGGGCGAACCGGGGAGCTGTTTTTT.

There are a few counts of this clonotype. The chain links TRBV28 to TRBJ2-7; the match to TRBD1 covers 7 bases. The CDR3 extends over 13 amino acids. The germline V gene encodes CDR1 MDHEN and CDR2 SYDVKM. Trimming cost V 6 bases and J 4 bases; bases outside gene matches: 6. CDR3 coding DNA: TGTGCCAGCAGCCTGACAGGGTTTTACGAGCAGTACTTC. Translated, it gives CASSLTGFYEQYF.

This clonotype was seen only a few times. This chain uses TRBV18 with TRBJ1-2; possible D gene TRBD1, 5 bases. Per the germline V gene, CDR1 is KGHSH and CDR2 is LQKENI. CDR3 length: 14 amino acids. V was cut by 5 bases and J by 8 bases, with 18 bases left in between. CDR3 residues: CASSLGPVSDGYTF. CDR3 bases: TGTGCCAGCTCATTGGGACCCGTTAGCGACGGCTACACCTTC.